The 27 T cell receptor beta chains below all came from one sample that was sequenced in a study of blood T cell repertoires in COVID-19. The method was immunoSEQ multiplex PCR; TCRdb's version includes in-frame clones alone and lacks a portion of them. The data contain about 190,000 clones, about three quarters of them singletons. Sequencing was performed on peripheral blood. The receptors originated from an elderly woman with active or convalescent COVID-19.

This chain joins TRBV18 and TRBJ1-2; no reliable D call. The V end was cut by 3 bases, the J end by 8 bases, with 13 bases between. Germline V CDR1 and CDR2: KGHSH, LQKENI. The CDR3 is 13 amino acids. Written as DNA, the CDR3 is TGTGCCAGCTCACCGTCCGGGTCGGGGGGCTACACCTTC. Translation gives CASSPSGSGGYTF.

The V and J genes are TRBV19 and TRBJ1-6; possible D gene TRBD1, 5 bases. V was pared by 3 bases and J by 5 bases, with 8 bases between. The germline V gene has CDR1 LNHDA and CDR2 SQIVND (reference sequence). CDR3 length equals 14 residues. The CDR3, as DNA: TGTGCCAGTAGTATGGGGCAGCATAATTCACCCCTCCACTTT. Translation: CASSMGQHNSPLHF.

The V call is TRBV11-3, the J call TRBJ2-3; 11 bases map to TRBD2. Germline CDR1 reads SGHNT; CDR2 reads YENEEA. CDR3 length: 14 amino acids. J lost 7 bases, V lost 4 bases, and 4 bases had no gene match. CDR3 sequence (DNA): TGTGCCAGCAGCTCTAGCGGGGGGCGAAATACGCAGTATTTT. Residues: CASSSSGGRNTQYF.

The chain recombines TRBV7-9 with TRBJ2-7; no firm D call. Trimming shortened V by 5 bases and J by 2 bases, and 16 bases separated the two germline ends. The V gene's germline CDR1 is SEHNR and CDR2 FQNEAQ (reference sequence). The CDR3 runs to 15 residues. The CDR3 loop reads CASSPSPPRTYEQYF. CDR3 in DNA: TGTGCCAGCAGCCCTTCCCCCCCTAGAACCTACGAGCAGTACTTC. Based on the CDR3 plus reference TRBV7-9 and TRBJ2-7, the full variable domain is DTGVSQNPRHKITKRGQNVTFRCDPISEHNRLYWYRQTLGQGPEFLTYFQNEAQLEKSRLLSDRFSAERPKGSFSTLEIQRTEQGDSAMYLCASSPSPPRTYEQYFGPGTRLTVT.

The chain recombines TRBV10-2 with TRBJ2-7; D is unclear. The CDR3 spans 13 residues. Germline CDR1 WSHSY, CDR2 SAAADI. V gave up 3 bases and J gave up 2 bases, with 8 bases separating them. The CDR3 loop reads CASSDLVPYEQYF. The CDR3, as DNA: TGCGCCAGCAGTGACCTAGTTCCCTACGAGCAGTACTTC.

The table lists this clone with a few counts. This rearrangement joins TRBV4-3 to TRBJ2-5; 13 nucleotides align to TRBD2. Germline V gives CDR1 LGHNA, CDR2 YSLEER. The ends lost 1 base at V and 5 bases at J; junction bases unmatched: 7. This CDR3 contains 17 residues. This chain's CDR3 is CASSQALLAGGTETQYF. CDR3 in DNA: TGCGCCAGCAGCCAAGCGTTACTAGCGGGGGGGACGGAGACCCAGTACTTC.

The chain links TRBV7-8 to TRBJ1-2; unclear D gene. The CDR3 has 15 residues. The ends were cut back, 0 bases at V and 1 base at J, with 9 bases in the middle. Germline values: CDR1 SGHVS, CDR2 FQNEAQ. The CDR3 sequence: CASSLAGGFNYGYTF. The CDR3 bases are TGTGCCAGCAGCTTAGCGGGCGGGTTTAACTATGGCTACACCTTC.

CDR3 amino acids: CASTYIGGTHNEKLFF. In DNA form, the CDR3 reads TGTGCCAGCACCTACATCGGGGGAACACATAATGAAAAACTGTTTTTT. This chain connects TRBV28 to TRBJ1-4; D perhaps matches TRBD1 (5 bases). Trimming cost V 7 bases and J 4 bases, with 19 bases left between them. CDR1 is MDHEN, CDR2 SYDVKM, per germline. The CDR3 consists of 16 residues.

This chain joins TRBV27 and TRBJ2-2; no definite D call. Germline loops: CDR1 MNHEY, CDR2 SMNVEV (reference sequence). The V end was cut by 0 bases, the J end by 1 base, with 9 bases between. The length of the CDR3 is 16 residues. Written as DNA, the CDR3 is TGTGCCAGCAGTTTATCCTGGGCAGGGAACACCGGGGAGCTGTTTTTT. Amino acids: CASSLSWAGNTGELFF.

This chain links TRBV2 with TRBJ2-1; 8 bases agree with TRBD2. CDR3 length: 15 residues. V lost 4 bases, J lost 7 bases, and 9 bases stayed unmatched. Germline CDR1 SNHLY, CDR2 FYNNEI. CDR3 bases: TGTGCCAGCAGTGGGGAAAGGGTAGCGGGGAATGAGCAGTTCTTC. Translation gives CASSGERVAGNEQFF.

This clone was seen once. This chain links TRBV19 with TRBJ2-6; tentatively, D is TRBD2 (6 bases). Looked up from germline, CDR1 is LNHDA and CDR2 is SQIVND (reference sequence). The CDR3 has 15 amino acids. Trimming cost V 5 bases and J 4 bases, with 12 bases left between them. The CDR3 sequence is CASSLGGYGANVLTF. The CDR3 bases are TGTGCCAGTAGTCTGGGGGGTTACGGGGCCAACGTCCTGACTTTC.

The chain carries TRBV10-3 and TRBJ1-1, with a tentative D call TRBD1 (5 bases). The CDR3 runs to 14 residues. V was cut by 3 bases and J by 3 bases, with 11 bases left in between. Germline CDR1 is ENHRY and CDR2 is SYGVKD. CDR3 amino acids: CAISEGGAYTEAFF. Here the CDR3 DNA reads TGTGCCATCAGTGAAGGAGGGGCGTACACTGAAGCTTTCTTT.

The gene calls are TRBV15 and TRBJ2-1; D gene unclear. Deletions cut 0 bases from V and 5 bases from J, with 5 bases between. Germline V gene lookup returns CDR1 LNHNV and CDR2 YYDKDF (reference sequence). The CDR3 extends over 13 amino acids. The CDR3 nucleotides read TGTGCCACCAGCAGAGATCAAAACAATGAGCAGTTCTTC. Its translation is CATSRDQNNEQFF.

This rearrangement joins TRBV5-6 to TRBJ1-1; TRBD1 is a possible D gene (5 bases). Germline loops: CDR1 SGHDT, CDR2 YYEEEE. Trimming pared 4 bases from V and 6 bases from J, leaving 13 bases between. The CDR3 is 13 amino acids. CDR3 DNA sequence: TGTGCCAGCAGCCGGGGCGGGGGTTCTGAAGCTTTCTTT. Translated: CASSRGGGSEAFF.

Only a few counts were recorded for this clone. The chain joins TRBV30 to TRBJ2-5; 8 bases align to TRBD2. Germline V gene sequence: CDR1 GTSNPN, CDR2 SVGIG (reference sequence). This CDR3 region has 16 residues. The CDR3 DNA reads TGTGCTGTTGAATGGGAACTAGCGGAGGGCCTAGAGACCCAGTACTTC. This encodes CAVEWELAEGLETQYF.

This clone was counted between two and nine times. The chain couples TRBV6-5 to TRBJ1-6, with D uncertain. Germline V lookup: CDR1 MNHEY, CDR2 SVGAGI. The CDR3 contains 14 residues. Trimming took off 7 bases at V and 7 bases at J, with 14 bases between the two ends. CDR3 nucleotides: TGTGCCAGCAACCTAGAGACCATAAATTCACCCCTCCACTTT. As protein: CASNLETINSPLHF.

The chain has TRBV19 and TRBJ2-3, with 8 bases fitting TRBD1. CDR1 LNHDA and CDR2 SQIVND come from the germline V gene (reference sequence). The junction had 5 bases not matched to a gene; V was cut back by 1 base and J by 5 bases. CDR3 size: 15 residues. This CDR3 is CASSIAGRGRDTQYF. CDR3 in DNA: TGTGCCAGTAGTATAGCGGGCAGGGGGCGAGATACGCAGTATTTT.

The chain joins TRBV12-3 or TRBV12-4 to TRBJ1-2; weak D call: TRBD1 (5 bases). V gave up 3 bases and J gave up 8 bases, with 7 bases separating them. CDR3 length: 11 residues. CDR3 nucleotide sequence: TGTGCCAGCAGTTTGCCAGGGGGCTACACCTTC. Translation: CASSLPGGYTF.

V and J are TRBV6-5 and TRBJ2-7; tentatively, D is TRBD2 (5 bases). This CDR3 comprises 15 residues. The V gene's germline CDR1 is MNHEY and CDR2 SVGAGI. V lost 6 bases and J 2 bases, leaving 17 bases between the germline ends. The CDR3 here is CASRVRSSETYEQYF. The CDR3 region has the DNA TGTGCCAGCAGAGTGCGTAGTAGCGAAACCTACGAGCAGTACTTC.

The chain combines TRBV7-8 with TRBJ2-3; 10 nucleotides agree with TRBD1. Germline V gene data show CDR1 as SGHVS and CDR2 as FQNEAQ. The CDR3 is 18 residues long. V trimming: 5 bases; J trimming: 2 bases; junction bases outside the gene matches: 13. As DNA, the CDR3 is TGTGCCAGCAGCATGACAGGGGGCGCGGGGAGCCCCACAGATACGCAGTATTTT. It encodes CASSMTGGAGSPTDTQYF.

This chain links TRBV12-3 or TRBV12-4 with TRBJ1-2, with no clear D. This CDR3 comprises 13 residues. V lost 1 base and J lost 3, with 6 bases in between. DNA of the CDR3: TGTGCCAGCAGTTTAGACAGAGACTATGGCTACACCTTC. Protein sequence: CASSLDRDYGYTF.

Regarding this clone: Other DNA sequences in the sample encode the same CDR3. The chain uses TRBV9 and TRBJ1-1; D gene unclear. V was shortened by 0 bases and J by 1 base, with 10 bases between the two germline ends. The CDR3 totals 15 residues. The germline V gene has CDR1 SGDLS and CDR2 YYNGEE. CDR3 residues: CASSVDPGSNTEAFF. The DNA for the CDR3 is TGTGCCAGCAGCGTAGACCCGGGATCGAACACTGAAGCTTTCTTT.

CDR3 sequence: CASSLGGDRGYTF. The DNA for the CDR3 is TGTGCCAGCAGCTTAGGTGGTGACAGAGGCTACACCTTC. The V and J genes are TRBV7-9 and TRBJ1-2; a weak D match, TRBD1 (5 bases). This CDR3 has 13 residues. Trimming removed 1 base from V and 8 bases from J, with 11 bases in between. CDR1 SEHNR and CDR2 FQNEAQ come from the germline V gene (reference sequence). Variable domain in full (rest from reference TRBV7-9 and TRBJ1-2): DTGVSQNPRHKITKRGQNVTFRCDPISEHNRLYWYRQTLGQGPEFLTYFQNEAQLEKSRLLSDRFSAERPKGSFSTLEIQRTEQGDSAMYLCASSLGGDRGYTFGSGTRLTVV.

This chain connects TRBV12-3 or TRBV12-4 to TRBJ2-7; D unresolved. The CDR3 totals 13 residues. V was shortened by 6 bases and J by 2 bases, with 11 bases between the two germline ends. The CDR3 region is CASSSDTTYEQYF. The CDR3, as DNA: TGTGCCAGCAGCTCAGATACCACCTACGAGCAGTACTTC.

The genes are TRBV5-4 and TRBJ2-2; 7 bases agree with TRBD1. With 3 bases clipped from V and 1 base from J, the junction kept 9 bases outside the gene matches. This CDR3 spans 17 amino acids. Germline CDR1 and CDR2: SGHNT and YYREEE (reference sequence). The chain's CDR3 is CASSSHSRTGNTGELFF. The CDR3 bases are TGTGCCAGCAGCTCGCATTCCCGGACAGGGAACACCGGGGAGCTGTTTTTT. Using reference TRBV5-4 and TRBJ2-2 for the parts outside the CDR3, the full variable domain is ETGVTQSPTHLIKTRGQQVTLRCSSQSGHNTVSWYQQALGQGPQFIFQYYREEENGRGNFPPRFSGLQFPNYSSELNVNALELDDSALYLCASSSHSRTGNTGELFFGEGSRLTVL.

In DNA form, the CDR3 reads TGTGCCAGCAGTACGGCTAGCGGGGGGTCTTGGCCCAATGAGCAGTTCTTC. As protein: CASSTASGGSWPNEQFF. The rearrangement links TRBV5-5 to TRBJ2-1; 11 bases map to TRBD2. This CDR3 comprises 17 residues. Germline values: CDR1 SGHKS, CDR2 YYEKEE (reference sequence). The V segment lost 5 bases and the J segment 6 bases; nucleotides outside the gene matches: 13. The variable domain in full, with the rest retrieved from reference TRBV5-5 and TRBJ2-1, is DAGVTQSPTHLIKTRGQQVTLRCSPISGHKSVSWYQQVLGQGPQFIFQYYEKEERGRGNFPDRFSARQFPNYSSELNVNALLLGDSALYLCASSTASGGSWPNEQFFGPGTRLTVL.

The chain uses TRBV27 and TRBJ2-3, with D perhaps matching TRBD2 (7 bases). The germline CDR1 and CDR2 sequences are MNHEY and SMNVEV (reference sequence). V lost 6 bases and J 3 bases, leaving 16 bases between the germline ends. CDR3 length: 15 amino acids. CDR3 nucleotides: TGTGCCAGCAGCCGCGGGCGGGGGCTTACAGATACGCAGTATTTT. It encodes CASSRGRGLTDTQYF.